The rows below give T cell receptor beta chains drawn from one sample of a study of blood T cells in healthy people across ages. TCRdb re-analysed the 5' RACE reads in MiXCR, keeping a single row per CDR3 protein. The sample carries about 930,000 distinct CDR3 sequences, just under 30% recorded once. These same records also appear under a second study, on T cells of mothers and their children.

Sample: blood. These receptor sequences come from a woman in her thirties or forties in good health. Each CDR3 is given with its conserved first and last residue. The D gene is left open where the match is weak. Only some rows state a clone size, as once, few, many or a class for expanded clones.

j_gene	len	d_gene	v_gene	abundance	CDR3aa	CDR3nt
TRBJ1-6	17	NA	TRBV27	many	CASSLYTVGSYNSPLHF	TGTGCCAGCAGTTTATACACCGTCGGGTCCTATAATTCACCCCTCCACTTT
TRBJ1-4	12	NA	TRBV20-1	few	CSAVGSGEKLFF	TGCAGTGCTGTAGGTTCGGGAGAAAAACTGTTTTTT
TRBJ2-1	15	TRBD2	TRBV2	many	CASRVGLAGFDEQFF	TGTGCCAGCAGGGTCGGACTAGCGGGGTTCGATGAGCAGTTCTTC
TRBJ2-3	16	NA	TRBV11-2	few	CASSANGGGTTDTQYF	TGTGCCAGCAGCGCGAATGGGGGCGGGACCACAGATACGCAGTATTTT
TRBJ2-7	14	TRBD1	TRBV20-1	NA	CSARGDRGYYEQYF	TGCAGTGCTAGAGGGGACAGGGGGTACTACGAGCAGTACTTC
TRBJ1-1	14	NA	TRBV5-1	NA	CASSLVQMDTEAFF	TGCGCCAGCAGCTTGGTACAGATGGACACTGAAGCTTTCTTT
TRBJ1-1	13	NA	TRBV28	NA	CASRGRVNTEAFF	TGTGCCAGCAGGGGACGGGTGAACACTGAAGCTTTCTTT
TRBJ2-7	15	TRBD1	TRBV7-6	many	CASSSGTGIRYEQYF	TGTGCCAGCAGCTCCGGGACAGGGATAAGATACGAGCAGTACTTC
TRBJ2-5	16	NA	TRBV5-1	few	CASSPEAGVVGWTQYF	TGCGCCAGCAGCCCGGAAGCAGGGGTGGTTGGGTGGACCCAGTACTTC
TRBJ1-1	15	NA	TRBV4-2	NA	CASSLAKGLGTEAFF	TGTGCCAGCAGCCTTGCAAAGGGGTTAGGGACTGAAGCTTTCTTT
TRBJ1-2	15	TRBD1	TRBV28	few	CASSPGGDRGRGYTF	TGTGCCAGCAGTCCTGGGGGGGACAGGGGGCGAGGCTACACCTTC
TRBJ2-3	14	TRBD2	TRBV7-2	NA	CASRLAVSTDTQYF	TGTGCCAGCAGGCTAGCGGTTAGCACAGATACGCAGTATTTT
TRBJ1-2	13	NA	TRBV12-3/TRBV12-4	many	CASSLPTLRGYTF	TGTGCCAGCAGTTTACCCACACTGAGAGGCTACACCTTC
TRBJ1-1	14	TRBD1	TRBV6-5	few	CASTSTGGGTEAFF	TGTGCCAGCACCTCGACAGGGGGTGGGACTGAAGCTTTCTTT
TRBJ2-1	14	NA	TRBV2	many	CASRLTVTGDEQFF	TGTGCCAGCAGACTGACAGTCACTGGGGATGAGCAGTTCTTC
TRBJ2-1	14	NA	TRBV5-1	NA	CASSIQESYNEQFF	TGCGCCAGCAGCATACAGGAGTCCTACAATGAGCAGTTCTTC
TRBJ2-3	16	TRBD1	TRBV7-9	many	CASSLISGGGTDTQYF	TGTGCCAGCAGCTTAATCTCAGGGGGCGGCACAGATACGCAGTATTTT
TRBJ1-1	14	NA	TRBV29-1	few	CSVVPRAGLAEAFF	TGCAGCGTTGTCCCCAGGGCCGGTCTGGCTGAAGCTTTCTTT
TRBJ1-2	17	NA	TRBV21-1	NA	CASSKVSRAGEDYGYTF	TGTGCCAGCAGCAAAGTGTCCAGGGCGGGTGAGGACTATGGCTACACCTTC
TRBJ2-5	16	NA	TRBV3-1	few	CASSQDNGQTQETQYF	TGTGCCAGCAGCCAAGATAACGGCCAGACCCAAGAGACCCAGTACTTC
TRBJ2-7	14	NA	TRBV12-3/TRBV12-4	NA	CASSFFGRAYEQYF	TGTGCCAGCAGTTTTTTCGGCAGGGCCTACGAGCAGTACTTC
TRBJ2-2	11	NA	TRBV7-2	few	CASSTRGELFF	TGTGCCAGCAGCACTCGCGGGGAGCTGTTTTTT
TRBJ1-1	14	NA	TRBV28	NA	CASCLQGSVTEAFF	TGTGCCAGCTGCCTACAGGGTTCGGTCACTGAAGCTTTCTTT
TRBJ2-1	14	TRBD1	TRBV9	NA	CASSRQGTYNEQSF	TGTGCCAGCAGCCGACAGGGTACCTACAATGAGCAGTCCTTC
TRBJ2-7	15	TRBD2	TRBV30	few	CAWGVGGGASYEQYF	TGTGCCTGGGGTGTAGGCGGGGGGGCTTCCTACGAGCAGTACTTC
TRBJ1-1	14	TRBD1	TRBV28	NA	CASSHLDRAVEAFF	TGTGCCAGCAGTCACCTGGACAGGGCCGTAGAAGCTTTCTTT
TRBJ1-1	14	NA	TRBV6-1	many	CASSEGGENTEAFF	TGTGCCAGCAGTGAAGGTGGGGAGAACACTGAAGCTTTCTTT
TRBJ1-2	14	TRBD1	TRBV7-9	few	CASSQGQGQSGYTF	TGTGCCAGCAGCCAGGGACAGGGTCAAAGTGGCTACACCTTC
TRBJ1-1	16	NA	TRBV20-1	NA	CSARPNGQIMNTEAFF	TGCAGTGCTCGACCCAACGGACAAATAATGAACACTGAAGCTTTCTTT
TRBJ2-1	11	NA	TRBV4-1	many	CASSQDYAKFF	TGCGCCAGCAGCCAAGATTATGCCAAGTTCTTC
TRBJ2-5	14	NA	TRBV3-1	few	CASSARGGGETQYF	TGTGCCAGCAGCGCCCGTGGAGGGGGAGAGACCCAGTACTTC
TRBJ2-5	15	NA	TRBV2	many	CASSESGGGAETQYF	TGTGCCAGCAGTGAATCTGGAGGAGGCGCGGAGACCCAGTACTTC
TRBJ2-1	11	NA	TRBV6-2/TRBV6-3	many	CASSYRDEQFF	TGTGCCAGCAGCTACAGGGATGAGCAGTTCTTC
TRBJ2-5	13	NA	TRBV7-3	NA	CASSFNRRETQYF	TGTGCCAGCAGTTTTAACAGGAGAGAGACCCAGTACTTC
TRBJ2-5	15	TRBD2	TRBV7-3	NA	CASSLIPSGRETQYF	TGTGCCAGCAGCTTAATTCCTAGCGGGCGAGAGACCCAGTACTTC
TRBJ2-1	17	TRBD2	TRBV10-3	few	CATALLAGGLNTGEQFF	TGTGCCACTGCGTTATTAGCGGGGGGCCTCAACACAGGCGAGCAGTTCTTC
TRBJ1-2	11	NA	TRBV7-3	few	CASKGPHGYTF	TGTGCCAGCAAAGGGCCGCATGGCTACACCTTC
TRBJ2-7	14	TRBD1	TRBV7-2	many	CASSSWTGDYEQYF	TGTGCCAGCAGCTCCTGGACAGGGGACTACGAGCAGTACTTC
TRBJ2-3	15	NA	TRBV28	NA	CASSLSVWHADTQYF	TGTGCCAGCAGTTTATCAGTCTGGCATGCAGATACGCAGTATTTT
TRBJ1-1	13	NA	TRBV28	once	CAGRSALYTEAFF	TGTGCCGGGAGGTCAGCCCTTTACACTGAAGCTTTCTTT
TRBJ2-7	14	NA	TRBV19	NA	CASSIGPGSYEQYF	TGTGCCAGTAGTATAGGACCAGGTTCCTACGAGCAGTACTTC
TRBJ1-2	12	NA	TRBV20-1	many	CSARDGGLGYTF	TGCAGTGCTAGAGACGGTGGGCTTGGCTACACCTTC
TRBJ2-1	15	NA	TRBV4-1	few	CASSQVRDIINEQFF	TGCGCCAGCAGCCAAGTACGGGACATAATCAATGAGCAGTTCTTC
TRBJ2-1	15	TRBD1	TRBV20-1	few	CSARANRGSYNEQFF	TGCAGTGCTAGAGCCAACAGGGGATCCTACAATGAGCAGTTCTTC
TRBJ1-5	15	NA	TRBV7-9	many	CASSSAAYSNQPQHF	TGTGCCAGCAGCTCTGCAGCTTATAGCAATCAGCCCCAGCATTTT